The rows below give T cell receptor beta chains drawn from one sample of a study of blood T cell repertoires in COVID-19. This table comes from immunoSEQ multiplex PCR, and its TCRdb copy is limited to in-frame clones, with some not included. Of roughly 410,000 clones listed, approximately 90% are singletons. What was sequenced was peripheral blood. Source of these receptors: a middle-aged woman with COVID-19, enrolled during active disease. The CDR3 runs from the conserved cysteine through the conserved F or W. Fields, in order: D gene, J gene, clone size, V gene, CDR3 DNA, CDR3 protein. D genes are given only for firm matches. Clone size is shown for a subset of rows, as once, few, many or a class of expanded clone.

.	TRBJ2-3	.	TRBV7-9	TGTGCCAGCAGCTTATTCGTCCCAGATACGCAGTATTTT	CASSLFVPDTQYF
.	TRBJ1-4	.	TRBV27	TGTGCCAGCAGTTTATCGATGGGAGGGGATGGTGAAAAACTGTTTTTT	CASSLSMGGDGEKLFF
.	TRBJ1-1	.	TRBV5-1	TGCGCCAGCCGATTACAGATCATGAACACTGAAGCTTTCTTT	CASRLQIMNTEAFF
TRBD2	TRBJ2-5	.	TRBV10-3	TGTGCCATCAGTCCGGGACTAGCGTATGAGACCCAGTACTTC	CAISPGLAYETQYF
TRBD1	TRBJ1-2	.	TRBV7-2	TGTGCCAGCAGCTTAGCGGGACAGGGGTCAAACTATGGCTACACCTTC	CASSLAGQGSNYGYTF
.	TRBJ1-2	.	TRBV28	TGTGCCAGCAGTTTATACACCACCTATGGCTACACCTTC	CASSLYTTYGYTF
.	TRBJ1-1	.	TRBV28	TGTGCCAGCAGTTTACAGGGTTTTAACACTGAAGCTTTCTTT	CASSLQGFNTEAFF
TRBD1	TRBJ2-7	.	TRBV28	TGTGCCAGCAGCACAGGGGCTACGGTCTACGAGCAGTACTTC	CASSTGATVYEQYF
TRBD1	TRBJ1-1	.	TRBV9	TGTGCCAGCAGCGTCGGGACAGGGGGGCCCCTGAACACTGAAGCTTTCTTT	CASSVGTGGPLNTEAFF
TRBD2	TRBJ2-3	.	TRBV27	TGTGCCAGCAGACGACTAGCTCAAGCTAGCACAGATACGCAGTATTTT	CASRRLAQASTDTQYF
.	TRBJ1-1	.	TRBV4-1	TGCGCCAGCAGCTTCGACGCTAGCGCAGCGAACACTGAAGCTTTCTTT	CASSFDASAANTEAFF
TRBD1	TRBJ1-2	.	TRBV30	TGTGCCTGGACTCTCCCGCCCCGACAGGGACGCTATGGCTACACCTTC	CAWTLPPRQGRYGYTF
TRBD1	TRBJ1-1	.	TRBV11-1	TGTGCCAGCAGCTACGGACAGGGTTGGATGAACACTGAAGCTTTCTTT	CASSYGQGWMNTEAFF
TRBD1	TRBJ2-3	once	TRBV5-1	TGCGCCAGCAGCACCTCGGACAGGGGATTGACAGATACGCAGTATTTT	CASSTSDRGLTDTQYF
.	TRBJ1-5	.	TRBV12-3/TRBV12-4	TGTGCCAGCAGTCTCTACAATCAGCCCCAGCATTTT	CASSLYNQPQHF
TRBD1	TRBJ1-2	.	TRBV6-5	TGTGCCAGCAGTTACGGACAGGGGGCCTATGGCTACACCTTC	CASSYGQGAYGYTF
.	TRBJ2-1	.	TRBV7-3	TGTGCCAGCAGCTTACAGGGGATGAACGATGAGCAGTTCTTC	CASSLQGMNDEQFF
.	TRBJ1-4	.	TRBV2	TGTGCCAGCAGTGATTTACGGGGAGCAACTAATGAAAAACTGTTTTTT	CASSDLRGATNEKLFF
TRBD1	TRBJ1-1	.	TRBV5-1	TGCGCCAGCAGCGTATCAGGGGGAACTGAAGCTTTCTTT	CASSVSGGTEAFF
TRBD2	TRBJ2-2	.	TRBV13	TGTGCCAGCAGACGCTTAGGGGAAGCGGGAGGAGGCGGGGAGCTGTTTTTT	CASRRLGEAGGGGELFF
TRBD1	TRBJ1-6	.	TRBV28	TGTGCCAGCAGCCAACAGGGGAACTATAATTCACCCCTCCACTTT	CASSQQGNYNSPLHF
.	TRBJ2-2	.	TRBV19	TGTGCCAGTAGTTCCTTCGCGGGATTGGGCGGGGAGCTGTTTTTT	CASSSFAGLGGELFF
.	TRBJ2-7	.	TRBV28	TGTGCCAGCAGACCTACGGACAGCTCCTACGAGCAGTACTTC	CASRPTDSSYEQYF
TRBD1	TRBJ2-7	.	TRBV28	TGTGCCACCAAAACAGGGGTGAACGAGCAGTACTTC	CATKTGVNEQYF
.	TRBJ1-4	once	TRBV25-1	TGTGCCAGCAGTTCGGGGGGGCGGAATGAAAAACTGTTTTTT	CASSSGGRNEKLFF
.	TRBJ1-2	.	TRBV7-3	TGTGCCAGCAGCCCTAACCGGGAAAACTATGGCTACACCTTC	CASSPNRENYGYTF
.	TRBJ2-3	.	TRBV6-4	TGTGCCAGCAGTGACTCAACGTTCAGCAGCGCGGGCACAGATACGCAGTATTTT	CASSDSTFSSAGTDTQYF
TRBD1	TRBJ2-7	.	TRBV5-6	TGTGCCAGCAGGTACAGGGGGCTCTACGAGCAGTACTTC	CASRYRGLYEQYF
.	TRBJ1-5	.	TRBV7-9	TGTGCCAGCAGCTACTCCAACGCCGGGTACGAGCAGCCCCAGCATTTT	CASSYSNAGYEQPQHF
.	TRBJ1-1	.	TRBV19	TGTGCCAGTAGTATAGGGGGCAGAAAGAACACTGAAGCTTTCTTT	CASSIGGRKNTEAFF
TRBD2	TRBJ2-7	once	TRBV30	TGTGCCTGGGGGGGGAGGGAAGTGAGGAACGAGCAGTACTTC	CAWGGREVRNEQYF
.	TRBJ2-7	.	TRBV24-1	TGTGCCACCAGTGACCATGGGGCATTATCCTACGAGCAGTACTTC	CATSDHGALSYEQYF
TRBD1	TRBJ1-4	.	TRBV3-1/TRBV3-2	TGTGCCAGCAGCCAAGCGGGGACAGGGGGGCTTGAAAAACTGTTTTTT	CASSQAGTGGLEKLFF
.	TRBJ2-7	.	TRBV7-2	TGTGCCAGCAGCTTACCCTCACAGGGCCACGAGCAGTACTTC	CASSLPSQGHEQYF
.	TRBJ1-5	.	TRBV28	TGTGCCAGCAGTCTTTTGGGGCGGAAGCCCCAGCATTTT	CASSLLGRKPQHF
.	TRBJ1-4	.	TRBV3-1/TRBV3-2	TGTGCCAGCAGCCAAGATGGAACAGGCGAATTTGAAAAACTGTTTTTT	CASSQDGTGEFEKLFF
.	TRBJ1-2	.	TRBV2	TGTGCCAGCAGTGAATCGGGGTACGGCTATGGCTACACCTTC	CASSESGYGYGYTF
.	TRBJ1-1	.	TRBV28	TGTGCCAGCAGCCTCGGAGCTGAAGCTTTCTTT	CASSLGAEAFF
.	TRBJ1-1	.	TRBV2	TGTGCCAGCAGTGCCGGGGTCACTGAAGCTTTCTTT	CASSAGVTEAFF
.	TRBJ2-1	.	TRBV5-5	TGTGCCAGCAGCTTGTACAGGATCGACAATGAGCAGTTCTTC	CASSLYRIDNEQFF
TRBD1	TRBJ2-5	.	TRBV27	TGTGCCAGCAGTTCCTGGGGACAGCAAGAGACCCAGTACTTC	CASSSWGQQETQYF
.	TRBJ1-2	once	TRBV19	TGTGCCAGTAGTATAGTGGACTGGCCCTCTTATGGCTACACCTTC	CASSIVDWPSYGYTF
TRBD1	TRBJ1-1	.	TRBV5-1	TGCGCCAGCAGCTTGGGAGGGGACAGGCGAGGGATCGCTGAAGCTTTCTTT	CASSLGGDRRGIAEAFF
TRBD1	TRBJ1-4	.	TRBV7-9	TGTGCCAGCAGCTTAGACAGGGGGCATGAAAAACTGTTTTTT	CASSLDRGHEKLFF
.	TRBJ1-5	.	TRBV27	TGTGCCAGCAGCCCCGGTTGGGGGGGCGAACCCCAGCATTTT	CASSPGWGGEPQHF
TRBD1	TRBJ1-1	.	TRBV5-1	TGCGCCAGCAGCTACGGACAGGTGAACACTGAAGCTTTCTTT	CASSYGQVNTEAFF
.	TRBJ1-4	.	TRBV4-1	TGCGCCAGCAGCCACCGACAGGCTCCGGCAACTAATGAAAAACTGTTTTTT	CASSHRQAPATNEKLFF
TRBD1	TRBJ2-7	.	TRBV6-5	TGTGCCAGCAGCCTGGGACAGTTCTACGAGCAGTACTTC	CASSLGQFYEQYF
TRBD2	TRBJ2-7	.	TRBV9	TGTGCCAGCAGTTTTAGCGGGGATTCGTACGAGCAGTACTTC	CASSFSGDSYEQYF
TRBD1	TRBJ1-1	.	TRBV27	TGTGCCAGCAGTTTATACCCCCGGGGGCCGGGACAGGGGGGTTTGGAAGCTTTCTTT	CASSLYPRGPGQGGLEAFF
.	TRBJ1-1	.	TRBV2	TGTGCCAGCATTAGAGGAGGACAGACGAACACTGAAGCTTTCTTT	CASIRGGQTNTEAFF
TRBD1	TRBJ1-5	once	TRBV4-1	TGCGCCAGCAGCCTGGGGACAGGGGGCAAATCCAATCAGCCCCAGCATTTT	CASSLGTGGKSNQPQHF
TRBD1	TRBJ1-6	.	TRBV2	TGTGCCAGCAGTGAAATAACAGGGGTAAATTCACCCCTCCACTTT	CASSEITGVNSPLHF
TRBD1	TRBJ2-7	.	TRBV18	TGTGCCAGCTCCCCTGGGACAGAATACGAGCAGTACTTC	CASSPGTEYEQYF
TRBD1	TRBJ1-5	.	TRBV18	TGTGCCAGCTCACCTTTTACAGGGGTTGATCAGCCCCAGCATTTT	CASSPFTGVDQPQHF
TRBD1	TRBJ1-4	.	TRBV4-1	TGCGCCAGCAGCCTACAGGGGCTTAGGGATGAAAAACTGTTTTTT	CASSLQGLRDEKLFF
.	TRBJ1-2	.	TRBV3-1/TRBV3-2	TGTGCCAGCAGCCATCCCACCCCGACGGAGGCTGGCTACACCTTC	CASSHPTPTEAGYTF
.	TRBJ1-5	.	TRBV30	TGTGCCTGGAGTGCGGGGGTGGGACAGCCCCAGCATTTT	CAWSAGVGQPQHF
.	TRBJ1-5	.	TRBV7-2	TGTGCCAGCAGCTTCGCGGGTTCCAATCAGCCCCAGCATTTT	CASSFAGSNQPQHF
TRBD1	TRBJ1-5	.	TRBV6-5	TGTGCCAGCAAGGGACAGGGGGTTCAGCCCCAGCATTTT	CASKGQGVQPQHF